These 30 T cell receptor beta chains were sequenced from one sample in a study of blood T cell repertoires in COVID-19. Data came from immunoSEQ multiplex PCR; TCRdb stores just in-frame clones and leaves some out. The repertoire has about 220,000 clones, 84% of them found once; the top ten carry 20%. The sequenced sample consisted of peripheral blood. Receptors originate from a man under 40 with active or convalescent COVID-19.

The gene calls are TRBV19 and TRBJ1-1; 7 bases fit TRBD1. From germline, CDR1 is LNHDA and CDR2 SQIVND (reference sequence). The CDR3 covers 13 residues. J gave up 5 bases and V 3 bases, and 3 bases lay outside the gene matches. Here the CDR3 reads CASSMTGSTEAFF. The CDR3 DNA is TGTGCCAGTAGTATGACAGGGAGTACTGAAGCTTTCTTT.

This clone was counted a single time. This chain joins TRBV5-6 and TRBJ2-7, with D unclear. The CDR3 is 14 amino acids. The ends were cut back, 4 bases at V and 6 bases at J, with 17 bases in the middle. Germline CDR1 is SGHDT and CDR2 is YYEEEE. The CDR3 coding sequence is TGTGCCAGCAGCGAATCCTCGCGCCCGGGCGAGCAGTACTTC. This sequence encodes CASSESSRPGEQYF.

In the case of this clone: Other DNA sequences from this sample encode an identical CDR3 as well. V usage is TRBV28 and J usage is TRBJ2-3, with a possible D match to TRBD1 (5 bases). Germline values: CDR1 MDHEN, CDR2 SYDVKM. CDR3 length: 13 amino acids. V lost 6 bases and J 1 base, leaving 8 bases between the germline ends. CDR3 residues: CASSLGGTDTQYF. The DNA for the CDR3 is TGTGCCAGCAGCCTAGGGGGCACAGATACGCAGTATTTT.

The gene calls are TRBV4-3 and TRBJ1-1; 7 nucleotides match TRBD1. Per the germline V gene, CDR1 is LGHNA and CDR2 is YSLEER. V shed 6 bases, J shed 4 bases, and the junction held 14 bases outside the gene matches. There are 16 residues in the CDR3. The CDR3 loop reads CASSADRVNPPTEAFF. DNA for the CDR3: TGCGCCAGCAGTGCCGACAGGGTGAACCCCCCCACTGAAGCTTTCTTT.

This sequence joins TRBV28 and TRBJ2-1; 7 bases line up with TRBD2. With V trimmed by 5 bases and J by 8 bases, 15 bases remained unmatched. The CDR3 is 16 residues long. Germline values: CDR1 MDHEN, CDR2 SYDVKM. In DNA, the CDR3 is TGTGCCAGCAGTCCCCTAAGGGAGGGCTGGGAAGATGAGCAGTTCTTC. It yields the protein CASSPLREGWEDEQFF.

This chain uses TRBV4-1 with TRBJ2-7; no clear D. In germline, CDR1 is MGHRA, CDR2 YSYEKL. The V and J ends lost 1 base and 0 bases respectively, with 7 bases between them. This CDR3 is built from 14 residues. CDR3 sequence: CASSQVRSSYEQYF. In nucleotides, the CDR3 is TGCGCCAGCAGCCAAGTACGGAGCTCCTACGAGCAGTACTTC.

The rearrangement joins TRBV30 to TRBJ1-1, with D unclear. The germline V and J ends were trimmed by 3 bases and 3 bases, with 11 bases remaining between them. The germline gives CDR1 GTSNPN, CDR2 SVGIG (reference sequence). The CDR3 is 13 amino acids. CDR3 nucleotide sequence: TGTGCCTGGAGGAACCTTGGGCACACTGAAGCTTTCTTT. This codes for CAWRNLGHTEAFF.

The CDR3 DNA is TGTGCCAGCACCCCAGCCGGGACAGGAAAGAGCTACACCTTC. This translates into CASTPAGTGKSYTF. This chain joins TRBV28 and TRBJ1-2; 8 bases align to TRBD1. The CDR3 runs 14 residues. CDR1 MDHEN and CDR2 SYDVKM come from the germline V gene. Losses at the gene ends were 7 bases for V and 9 bases for J; bases not matched to a gene: 13.

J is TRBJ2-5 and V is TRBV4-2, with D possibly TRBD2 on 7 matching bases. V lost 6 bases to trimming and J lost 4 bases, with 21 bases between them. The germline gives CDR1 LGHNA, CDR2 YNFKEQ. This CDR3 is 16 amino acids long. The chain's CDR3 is CASSPTGRARLETQYF. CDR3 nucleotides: TGTGCCAGCAGTCCTACAGGGAGGGCTAGGCTAGAGACCCAGTACTTC.

CDR3 nucleotides: TGCGCCAGCAGCCAAGATGACAGGGGGAATGAGCAGTTCTTC. This encodes CASSQDDRGNEQFF. This rearrangement joins TRBV4-3 to TRBJ2-1; 9 bases fit TRBD1. CDR1 and CDR2 from the germline V gene are LGHNA and YSLEER. The CDR3 covers 14 residues. Unmatched junction bases numbered 1, after V lost 0 bases and J lost 7 bases.

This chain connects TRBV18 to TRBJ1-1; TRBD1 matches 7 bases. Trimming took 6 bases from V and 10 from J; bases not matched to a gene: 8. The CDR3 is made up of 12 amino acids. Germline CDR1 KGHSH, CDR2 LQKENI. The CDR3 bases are TGTGCCAGCTCGCTACAGGGGAGCGCAGCTTTCTTT. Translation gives CASSLQGSAAFF. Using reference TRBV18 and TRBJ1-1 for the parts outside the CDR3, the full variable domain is NAGVMQNPRHLVRRRGQEARLRCSPMKGHSHVYWYRQLPEEGLKFMVYLQKENIIDESGMPKERFSAEFPKEGPSILRIQQVVRGDSAAYFCASSLQGSAAFFGQGTRLTVV.

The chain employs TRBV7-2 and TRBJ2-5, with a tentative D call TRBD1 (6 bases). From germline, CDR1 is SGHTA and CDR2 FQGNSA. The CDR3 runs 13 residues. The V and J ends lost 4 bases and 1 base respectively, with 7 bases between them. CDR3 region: CASSSGVQETQYF. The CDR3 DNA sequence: TGTGCCAGCAGCTCAGGGGTCCAAGAGACCCAGTACTTC.

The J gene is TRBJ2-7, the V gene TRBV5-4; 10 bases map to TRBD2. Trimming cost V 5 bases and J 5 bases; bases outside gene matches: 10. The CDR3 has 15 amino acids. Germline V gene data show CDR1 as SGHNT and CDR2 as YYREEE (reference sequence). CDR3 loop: CASREGLAGDHEQYF. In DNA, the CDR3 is TGTGCCAGCAGAGAGGGCCTAGCGGGAGACCACGAGCAGTACTTC. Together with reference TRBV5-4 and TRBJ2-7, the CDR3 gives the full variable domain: ETGVTQSPTHLIKTRGQQVTLRCSSQSGHNTVSWYQQALGQGPQFIFQYYREEENGRGNFPPRFSGLQFPNYSSELNVNALELDDSALYLCASREGLAGDHEQYFGPGTRLTVT.

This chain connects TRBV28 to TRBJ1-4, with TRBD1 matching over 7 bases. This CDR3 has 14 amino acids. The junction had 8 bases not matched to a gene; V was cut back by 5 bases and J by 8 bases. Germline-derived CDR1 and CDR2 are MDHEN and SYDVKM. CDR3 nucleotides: TGTGCCAGCAGTCTACAGGGGTGGGGGGAAAAACTGTTTTTT. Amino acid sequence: CASSLQGWGEKLFF.

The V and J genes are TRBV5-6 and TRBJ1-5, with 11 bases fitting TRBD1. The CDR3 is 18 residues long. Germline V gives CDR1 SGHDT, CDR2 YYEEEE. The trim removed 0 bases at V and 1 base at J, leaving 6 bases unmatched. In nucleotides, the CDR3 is TGTGCCAGCAGCTTGGCCGGACAGGGGGCATGGAGCAATCAGCCCCAGCATTTT. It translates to CASSLAGQGAWSNQPQHF.

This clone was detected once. The CDR3 DNA follows: TGTGCCAGCAGCTCAGGTCAGGGGAAGGGCACAGATACGCAGTATTTT. It specifies CASSSGQGKGTDTQYF. The chain joins TRBV5-4 to TRBJ2-3; a possible D gene is TRBD1 (6 bases). With 3 bases removed from V and 1 base from J, the gap between germline ends came to 15 bases. Germline values: CDR1 SGHNT, CDR2 YYREEE (reference sequence). The CDR3 consists of 16 residues.

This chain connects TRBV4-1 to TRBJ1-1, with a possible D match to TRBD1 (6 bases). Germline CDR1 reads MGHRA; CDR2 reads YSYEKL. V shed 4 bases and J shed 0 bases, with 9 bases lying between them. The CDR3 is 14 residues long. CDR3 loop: CASSRTGLNTEAFF. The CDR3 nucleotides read TGCGCCAGCAGCCGTACAGGGTTGAACACTGAAGCTTTCTTT.

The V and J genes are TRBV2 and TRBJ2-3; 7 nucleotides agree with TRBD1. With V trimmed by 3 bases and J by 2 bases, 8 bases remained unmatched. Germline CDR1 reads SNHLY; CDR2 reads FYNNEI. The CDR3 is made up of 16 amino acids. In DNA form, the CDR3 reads TGTGCCAGCAGTGAGAGTAAGGGGGCGGTCACAGATACGCAGTATTTT. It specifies CASSESKGAVTDTQYF.

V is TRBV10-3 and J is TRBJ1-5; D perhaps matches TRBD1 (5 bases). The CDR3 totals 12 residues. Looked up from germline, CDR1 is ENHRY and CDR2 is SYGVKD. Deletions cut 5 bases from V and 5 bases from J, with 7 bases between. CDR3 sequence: CAISPGDQPQHF. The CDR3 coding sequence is TGTGCCATCAGTCCGGGGGATCAGCCCCAGCATTTT.

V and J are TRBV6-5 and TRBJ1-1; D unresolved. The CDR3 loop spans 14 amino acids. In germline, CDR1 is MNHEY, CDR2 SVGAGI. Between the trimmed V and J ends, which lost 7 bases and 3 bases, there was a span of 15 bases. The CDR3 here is CASTPAGADTEAFF. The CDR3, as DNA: TGTGCCAGCACCCCGGCGGGCGCGGACACTGAAGCTTTCTTT.

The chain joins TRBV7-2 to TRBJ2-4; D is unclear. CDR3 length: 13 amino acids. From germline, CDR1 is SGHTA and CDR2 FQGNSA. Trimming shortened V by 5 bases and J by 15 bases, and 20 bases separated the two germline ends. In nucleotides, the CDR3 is TGTGCCAGCAGCAACTATCTCGATGGAGTCTTGTACTTC. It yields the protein CASSNYLDGVLYF.

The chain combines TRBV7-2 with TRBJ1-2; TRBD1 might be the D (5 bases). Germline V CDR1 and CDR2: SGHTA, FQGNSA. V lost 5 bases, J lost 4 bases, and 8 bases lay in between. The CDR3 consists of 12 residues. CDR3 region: CASSLQVYGYTF. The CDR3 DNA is TGTGCCAGCAGCCTACAGGTCTATGGCTACACCTTC.

The CDR3 sequence: CASSPAVNTEAFF. The CDR3 bases are TGTGCCAGCTCACCAGCGGTGAACACTGAAGCTTTCTTT. This chain joins TRBV18 and TRBJ1-1; D gene uncertain. Trimming removed 2 bases at V and 0 bases at J, with 4 bases between. The CDR3 runs 13 residues. The germline gives CDR1 KGHSH, CDR2 LQKENI.

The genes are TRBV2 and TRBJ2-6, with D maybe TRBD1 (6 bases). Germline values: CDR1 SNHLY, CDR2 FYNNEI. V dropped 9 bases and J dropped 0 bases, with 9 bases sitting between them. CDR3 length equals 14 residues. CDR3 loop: CARGTFSGANVLTF. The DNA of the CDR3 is TGTGCCAGGGGGACATTCTCTGGGGCCAACGTCCTGACTTTC.

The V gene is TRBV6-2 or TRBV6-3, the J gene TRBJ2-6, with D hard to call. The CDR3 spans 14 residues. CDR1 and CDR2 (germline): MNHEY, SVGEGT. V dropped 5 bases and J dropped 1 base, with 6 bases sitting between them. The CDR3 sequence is CASSARSGANVLTF. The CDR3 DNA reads TGTGCCAGCAGTGCCAGGTCTGGGGCCAACGTCCTGACTTTC.

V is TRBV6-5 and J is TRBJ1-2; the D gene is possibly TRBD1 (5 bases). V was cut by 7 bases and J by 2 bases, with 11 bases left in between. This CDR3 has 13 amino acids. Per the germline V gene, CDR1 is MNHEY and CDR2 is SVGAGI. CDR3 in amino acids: CASKRGTNYGYTF. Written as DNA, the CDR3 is TGTGCCAGCAAAAGGGGAACGAACTATGGCTACACCTTC.

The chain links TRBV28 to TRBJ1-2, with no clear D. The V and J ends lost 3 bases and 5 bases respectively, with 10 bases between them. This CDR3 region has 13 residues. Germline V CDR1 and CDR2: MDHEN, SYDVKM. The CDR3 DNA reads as TGTGCCAGCAGTTTCGGGTTAGTGTATGGCTACACCTTC. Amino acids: CASSFGLVYGYTF.

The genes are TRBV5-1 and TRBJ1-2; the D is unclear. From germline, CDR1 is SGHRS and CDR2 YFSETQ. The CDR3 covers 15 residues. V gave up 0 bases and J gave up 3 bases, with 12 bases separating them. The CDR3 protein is CASSLAGGLDYGYTF. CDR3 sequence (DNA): TGCGCCAGCAGCTTGGCCGGTGGTTTGGACTATGGCTACACCTTC.

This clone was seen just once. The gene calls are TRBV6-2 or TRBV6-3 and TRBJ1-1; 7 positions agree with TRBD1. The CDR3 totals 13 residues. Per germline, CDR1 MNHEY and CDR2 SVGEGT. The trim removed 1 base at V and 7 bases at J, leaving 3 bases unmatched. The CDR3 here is CASSYWGQHEAFF. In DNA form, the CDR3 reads TGTGCCAGCAGTTACTGGGGACAGCATGAAGCTTTCTTT.

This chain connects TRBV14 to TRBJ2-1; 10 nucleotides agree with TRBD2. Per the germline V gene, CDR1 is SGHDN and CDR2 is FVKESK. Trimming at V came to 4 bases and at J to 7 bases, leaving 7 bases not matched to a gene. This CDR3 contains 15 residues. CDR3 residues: CASSPQRGGRNEQFF. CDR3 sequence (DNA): TGTGCCAGCAGCCCCCAGCGGGGGGGCAGGAATGAGCAGTTCTTC. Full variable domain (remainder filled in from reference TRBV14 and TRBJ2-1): EAGVTQFPSHSVIEKGQTVTLRCDPISGHDNLYWYRRVMGKEIKFLLHFVKESKQDESGMPNNRFLAERTGGTYSTLKVQPAELEDSGVYFCASSPQRGGRNEQFFGPGTRLTVL.